One sample yielded the 14 T cell receptor beta chains listed below, sequenced in a study of cytomegalovirus exposure and HLA in healthy donors. Vbeta (60) and Jbeta (13) primers were used in the PCR. Assay: immunoSEQ multiplex PCR; the TCRdb copy retains only in-frame clones and omits some. The sample holds roughly 90,000 clones, approximately 78% seen once. Sequencing was carried out using PBMCs. These receptors all come from a woman aged 40 to 49 in good health and CMV-seropositive.

This chain uses TRBV29-1 with TRBJ2-5; D gene unclear. Germline lookup yields CDR1 SQVTM and CDR2 ANQGSEA. The CDR3 totals 13 residues. V dropped 8 bases and J dropped 3 bases, with 16 bases sitting between them. CDR3 loop: CSPRGRWEETQYF. CDR3 coding DNA: TGCAGCCCCCGTGGCAGGTGGGAAGAGACCCAGTACTTC.

The rearrangement uses TRBV5-1 and TRBJ2-3, with TRBD2 matching over 8 bases. The trim removed 0 bases at V and 2 bases at J, leaving 5 bases unmatched. Germline assignment: CDR1 SGHRS and CDR2 YFSETQ. This CDR3 has 16 residues. CDR3: CASSLETSGNTDTQYF. In DNA, the CDR3 is TGCGCCAGCAGCTTGGAAACTAGCGGAAACACAGATACGCAGTATTTT.

This clone has just one count. V usage is TRBV5-6 and J usage is TRBJ2-7; no clear D. The germline gives CDR1 SGHDT, CDR2 YYEEEE. CDR3 length equals 14 residues. Trimming shortened V by 3 bases and J by 0 bases, and 10 bases separated the two germline ends. The CDR3 loop is CASSSRAASYEQYF. The CDR3 nucleotides read TGTGCCAGCAGCTCCCGCGCTGCCTCCTACGAGCAGTACTTC. Complete variable domain (other parts from reference TRBV5-6 and TRBJ2-7): DAGVTQSPTHLIKTRGQQVTLRCSPKSGHDTVSWYQQALGQGPQFIFQYYEEEERQRGNFPDRFSGHQFPNYSSELNVNALLLGDSALYLCASSSRAASYEQYFGPGTRLTVT.

The rearrangement links TRBV28 to TRBJ2-1, with D perhaps matching TRBD1 (5 bases). V lost 2 bases, J lost 5 bases, and 19 bases lay in between. CDR1 MDHEN and CDR2 SYDVKM come from the germline V gene. The CDR3 runs 17 residues. In DNA, the CDR3 is TGTGCCAGCAGTTTAATCAGGGCCAAAAGCCTTAACAATGAGCAGTTCTTC. This sequence encodes CASSLIRAKSLNNEQFF.

The V and J genes are TRBV27 and TRBJ2-3; possible D gene TRBD2, 7 bases. Germline V CDR1 and CDR2: MNHEY, SMNVEV (reference sequence). V lost 2 bases and J lost 0, with 9 bases in between. This CDR3 has 15 amino acids. The CDR3 here is CASSLGGASTDTQYF. The CDR3 coding sequence is TGTGCCAGCAGTTTAGGGGGGGCTAGCACAGATACGCAGTATTTT.

The CDR3 protein is CASSLGENNSPLHF. The CDR3 bases are TGTGCCAGCAGCTTGGGAGAGAATAATTCACCCCTCCACTTT. The chain is built from TRBV5-6 and TRBJ1-6; D uncertain. From germline, CDR1 is SGHDT and CDR2 YYEEEE. Trimming pared 0 bases from V and 5 bases from J, leaving 6 bases between. CDR3 length: 14 amino acids. The full variable domain, completed using reference TRBV5-6 and TRBJ1-6, is DAGVTQSPTHLIKTRGQQVTLRCSPKSGHDTVSWYQQALGQGPQFIFQYYEEEERQRGNFPDRFSGHQFPNYSSELNVNALLLGDSALYLCASSLGENNSPLHFGNGTRLTVT.

This chain uses TRBV15 with TRBJ2-1; the D gene is possibly TRBD2 (6 bases). CDR3 length: 16 residues. Trimming removed 0 bases from V and 3 bases from J, with 12 bases in between. CDR1 is LNHNV and CDR2 is YYDKDF in the germline V gene (reference sequence). The CDR3, as DNA: TGTGCCACCAGCAGAGACCAAGCGGGCGGCTACAATGAGCAGTTCTTC. Its protein product is CATSRDQAGGYNEQFF.

This chain links TRBV7-9 with TRBJ1-2; a possible D gene is TRBD1 (6 bases). The CDR3 totals 14 residues. V was trimmed by 5 bases and J by 4 bases, leaving 14 bases between them. Germline CDR1 SEHNR, CDR2 FQNEAQ (reference sequence). CDR3 coding DNA: TGTGCCAGCAGCGCAGCCGGACAGCTCTATGGCTACACCTTC. This sequence encodes CASSAAGQLYGYTF.

This clone was seen just once. The chain has TRBV6-5 and TRBJ2-5, with a possible D match to TRBD2 (6 bases). CDR1 is MNHEY and CDR2 is SVGAGI in the germline V gene. Trimming removed 0 bases from V and 2 bases from J, with 13 bases in between. The CDR3 totals 16 residues. This CDR3 is CASSYSFGTQQETQYF. DNA for the CDR3: TGTGCCAGCAGTTACTCGTTCGGGACTCAACAAGAGACCCAGTACTTC.

In its sample, this clone was seen once. The CDR3 loop is CASSQGINRRETVNTGELFF. The CDR3 nucleotides read TGCGCCAGCAGCCAAGGAATCAATCGGCGGGAGACCGTTAACACCGGGGAGCTGTTTTTT. The rearrangement joins TRBV4-3 to TRBJ2-2, with 7 bases matching TRBD2. The germline V gene encodes CDR1 LGHNA and CDR2 YSLEER. There are 20 residues in the CDR3. J lost 2 bases, V lost 1 base, and 16 bases had no gene match.

CDR3: CASSMSGTNTDTQYF. The CDR3 nucleotides are TGTGCCAGCAGCATGTCCGGGACAAACACAGATACGCAGTATTTT. The V and J genes are TRBV11-2 and TRBJ2-3; weak D call: TRBD1 (6 bases). Germline lookup yields CDR1 SGHAT and CDR2 FQNNGV. Between the trimmed V and J ends, which lost 5 bases and 2 bases, there was a span of 14 bases. The CDR3 consists of 15 residues.

This rearrangement joins TRBV10-3 to TRBJ1-3, with TRBD1 as a possible D gene (6 bases). In germline, CDR1 is ENHRY, CDR2 SYGVKD. V lost 1 base, J lost 3 bases, and 10 bases lay in between. This CDR3 spans 15 amino acids. CDR3: CAISEFPDSGNTIYF. The CDR3 DNA reads TGTGCCATCAGTGAGTTTCCGGACAGTGGAAACACCATATATTTT.

The chain recombines TRBV7-9 with TRBJ2-2; 9 nucleotides line up with TRBD1. With 11 bases clipped from V and 2 bases from J, the junction kept 6 bases outside the gene matches. This CDR3 comprises 14 residues. Germline CDR1 SEHNR, CDR2 FQNEAQ (reference sequence). The CDR3 protein is CAGGTGTNTGELFF. CDR3 sequence (DNA): TGTGCCGGGGGGACAGGGACAAACACCGGGGAGCTGTTTTTT.

The rearrangement links TRBV19 to TRBJ2-7; TRBD1 is a possible D gene (6 bases). The germline V gene encodes CDR1 LNHDA and CDR2 SQIVND (reference sequence). The CDR3 is 14 amino acids. V lost 6 bases to trimming and J lost 5 bases, with 17 bases between them. CDR3 sequence (DNA): TGTGCCAGTAGCCAGGGGCTGGGGCGGAACGAGCAGTACTTC. It encodes CASSQGLGRNEQYF.